What follows are 9 T cell receptor beta chains derived from one specimen sequenced in a study of T cell responses to AZD1222 COVID-19 vaccine. Sequencing was performed with immunoSEQ multiplex PCR; in TCRdb, only in-frame clones are kept and a portion is missing. Of 85,000 to 120,000 clones detected, roughly 84% appear once; the ten largest clones hold over 15%. This specimen consisted of peripheral blood, obtained on day 0 of AZD1222 vaccination. These receptors originate from an adult in good health.

The chain links TRBV9 to TRBJ2-7; 11 bases are a match to TRBD2. CDR1 is SGDLS, CDR2 YYNGEE, per germline. V lost 0 bases, J lost 2 bases, and 7 bases stayed unmatched. The CDR3 loop spans 17 amino acids. The CDR3 loop reads CASSVGRLAGGPYEQYF. The CDR3 nucleotides are TGTGCCAGCAGCGTAGGTCGGCTAGCGGGAGGACCCTACGAGCAGTACTTC. The variable domain in full, completed from reference TRBV9 and TRBJ2-7, reads DSGVTQTPKHLITATGQRVTLRCSPRSGDLSVYWYQQSLDQGLQFLIQYYNGEERAKGNILERFSAQQFPDLHSELNLSSLELGDSALYFCASSVGRLAGGPYEQYFGPGTRLTVT.

The chain employs TRBV27 and TRBJ2-3; D may match TRBD1 or TRBD2 (6 bases each). The CDR3 extends over 17 amino acids. The V end was cut by 1 base, the J end by 6 bases, with 20 bases between. Looked up from germline, CDR1 is MNHEY and CDR2 is SMNVEV (reference sequence). The CDR3 nucleotides read TGTGCCAGCAGTTTATTGCGACAGGTCGGGGGCAGGGATACGCAGTATTTT. Translation gives CASSLLRQVGGRDTQYF.

J is TRBJ2-6 and V is TRBV3-1 (or the pseudogene TRBV3-2); 8 bases agree with TRBD1. Germline loops: CDR1 LGHDT, CDR2 YNNKEL (reference sequence). The ends lost 3 bases at V and 1 base at J; junction bases unmatched: 5. CDR3 size: 17 residues. CDR3: CASSHGTGGSGANVLTF. CDR3 DNA: TGTGCCAGCAGCCACGGGACAGGAGGATCTGGGGCCAACGTCCTGACTTTC.

The gene calls are TRBV18 and TRBJ2-3; 16 bases align to TRBD2. Germline CDR1 KGHSH, CDR2 LQKENI. This CDR3 comprises 15 residues. V lost 6 bases, J lost 7 bases, and 4 bases stayed unmatched. The CDR3 DNA reads as TGTGCCAGCTCCCCGGGACTAGCGGGAGGGAATACGCAGTATTTT. Translation: CASSPGLAGGNTQYF. Together with reference TRBV18 and TRBJ2-3, the CDR3 gives the full variable domain: NAGVMQNPRHLVRRRGQEARLRCSPMKGHSHVYWYRQLPEEGLKFMVYLQKENIIDESGMPKERFSAEFPKEGPSILRIQQVVRGDSAAYFCASSPGLAGGNTQYFGPGTRLTVL.

This chain connects TRBV10-3 to TRBJ2-5, with D maybe TRBD2 (5 bases). CDR3 length equals 14 residues. V was pared by 5 bases and J by 4 bases, with 14 bases between. Germline CDR1 and CDR2: ENHRY and SYGVKD. The CDR3, as DNA: TGTGCCATCAGTCTGGATCCGGGATCAGAGACCCAGTACTTC. Translation: CAISLDPGSETQYF.

The chain employs TRBV7-9 and TRBJ1-5; D perhaps matches TRBD1 (6 bases). This CDR3 is built from 14 residues. V was trimmed by 5 bases and J by 3 bases, leaving 11 bases between them. Germline CDR1 SEHNR, CDR2 FQNEAQ (reference sequence). The CDR3 sequence is CASSPGQLNQPQHF. CDR3 bases: TGTGCCAGCAGCCCAGGACAGCTCAATCAGCCCCAGCATTTT.

The chain carries TRBV24-1 and TRBJ1-2; D is perhaps TRBD1 (5 bases). With 9 bases removed from V and 8 bases from J, the gap between germline ends came to 12 bases. The CDR3 spans 11 residues. Germline V lookup: CDR1 KGHDR, CDR2 SFDVKD. Written as DNA, the CDR3 is TGTGCCACCGGGGAGGGGTACGGCTACACCTTC. It translates to CATGEGYGYTF.

The sample holds a few counts of this clone. The chain joins TRBV29-1 to TRBJ1-3; TRBD1 aligns across 7 bases. The J segment lost 5 bases and the V segment lost 5 bases, leaving 9 bases of the junction unmatched. Germline CDR1 reads SQVTM; CDR2 reads ANQGSEA. The CDR3 runs 14 residues. The CDR3 DNA follows: TGCAGCGTTTACGGGACAGCTCCCAGAAACACCATATATTTT. It encodes CSVYGTAPRNTIYF. Variable domain in full (rest from reference TRBV29-1 and TRBJ1-3): SAVISQKPSRDICQRGTSLTIQCQVDSQVTMMFWYRQQPGQSLTLIATANQGSEATYESGFVIDKFPISRPNLTFSTLTVSNMSPEDSSIYLCSVYGTAPRNTIYFGEGSWLTVV.

This sequence joins TRBV18 and TRBJ1-1; 7 bases match TRBD1. This CDR3 has 14 amino acids. The ends lost 4 bases at V and 3 bases at J; junction bases unmatched: 5. CDR1 and CDR2 from the germline V gene are KGHSH and LQKENI. CDR3 sequence (DNA): TGTGCCAGCTCACACAGGGGAGGGGACACTGAAGCTTTCTTT. Protein: CASSHRGGDTEAFF. Using reference TRBV18 and TRBJ1-1 for the parts outside the CDR3, the full variable domain is NAGVMQNPRHLVRRRGQEARLRCSPMKGHSHVYWYRQLPEEGLKFMVYLQKENIIDESGMPKERFSAEFPKEGPSILRIQQVVRGDSAAYFCASSHRGGDTEAFFGQGTRLTVV.